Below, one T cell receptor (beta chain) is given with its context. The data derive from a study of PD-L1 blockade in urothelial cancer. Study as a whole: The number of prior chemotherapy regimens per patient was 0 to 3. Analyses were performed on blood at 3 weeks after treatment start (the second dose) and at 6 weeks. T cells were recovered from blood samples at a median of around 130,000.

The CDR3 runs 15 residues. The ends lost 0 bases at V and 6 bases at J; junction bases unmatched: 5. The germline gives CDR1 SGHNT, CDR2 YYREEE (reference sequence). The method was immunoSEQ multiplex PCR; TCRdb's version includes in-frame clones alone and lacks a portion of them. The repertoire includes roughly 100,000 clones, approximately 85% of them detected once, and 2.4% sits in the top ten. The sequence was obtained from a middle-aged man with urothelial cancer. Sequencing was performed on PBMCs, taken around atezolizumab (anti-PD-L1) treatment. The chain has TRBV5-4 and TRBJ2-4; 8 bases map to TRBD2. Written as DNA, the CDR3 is TGTGCCAGCAGCTTGGAAGCGGGAGCGGGAAACATTCAGTACTTC. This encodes CASSLEAGAGNIQYF.